A single sample gave rise to the 9 T cell receptor beta chains below, sequenced in a study of blood T cell repertoires in COVID-19. Sequenced by immunoSEQ multiplex PCR; TCRdb stores in-frame clones only, minus some. Altogether about 70,000 clones are present, about four fifths being singletons, with the ten largest covering 5% to 7.5%. The specimen sequenced was peripheral blood. The receptors here all came from a woman aged 55-70 years with acute or convalescent COVID-19.

The rearrangement joins TRBV5-1 to TRBJ2-7, with TRBD1 matching over 7 bases. The trim removed 0 bases at V and 5 bases at J, leaving 5 bases unmatched. The CDR3 sequence is 14 residues long. Germline loops: CDR1 SGHRS, CDR2 YFSETQ. CDR3 sequence: CASSLGDSLDEQYF. CDR3 DNA: TGCGCCAGCAGCTTGGGGGACAGCCTCGACGAGCAGTACTTC. The full variable domain, in which reference TRBV5-1 and TRBJ2-7 provide the parts outside the CDR3, is KAGVTQTPRYLIKTRGQQVTLSCSPISGHRSVSWYQQTPGQGLQFLFEYFSETQRNKGNFPGRFSGRQFSNSRSEMNVSTLELGDSALYLCASSLGDSLDEQYFGPGTRLTVT.

The V call is TRBV2, the J call TRBJ1-5, with 12 nucleotides matching TRBD1. The CDR3 totals 14 residues. Looked up from germline, CDR1 is SNHLY and CDR2 is FYNNEI. V lost 6 bases and J lost 7; bases outside the gene matches: 4. DNA for the CDR3: TGTGCCAGCAGCGGGACAGGGGGCGGGCAGCCCCAGCATTTT. Encoded protein: CASSGTGGGQPQHF.

The chain employs TRBV5-1 and TRBJ2-5; D perhaps matches TRBD1 (5 bases). The CDR3 runs to 13 residues. With 5 bases removed from V and 1 base from J, the gap between germline ends came to 9 bases. The V gene's germline CDR1 is SGHRS and CDR2 YFSETQ. CDR3: CASSRGPQETQYF. The DNA for the CDR3 is TGCGCCAGCAGTAGGGGCCCCCAAGAGACCCAGTACTTC.

The V and J genes are TRBV3-1 (or the pseudogene TRBV3-2) and TRBJ1-1; D is unclear. CDR1 is LGHDT, CDR2 YNNKEL, per germline (reference sequence). The CDR3 loop spans 14 amino acids. Trimming cost V 0 bases and J 5 bases, with 10 bases left between them. For the CDR3, the DNA is TGTGCCAGCAGCCAAGACAACGTCGGTACTGAAGCTTTCTTT. The encoded protein is CASSQDNVGTEAFF.

The CDR3 bases are TGTGCCAGCTCACCAGGGCAGGTCATGGGTCAGTACTTC. Encoded protein: CASSPGQVMGQYF. J is TRBJ2-4 and V is TRBV18; D remains unclear. The V end was cut by 2 bases, the J end by 12 bases, with 14 bases between. The CDR3 sequence is 13 residues long. CDR1 and CDR2 from the germline V gene are KGHSH and LQKENI.

This clone appeared once. This chain joins TRBV3-1 (or the pseudogene TRBV3-2) and TRBJ1-2; 8 bases agree with TRBD1. J lost 4 bases, V lost 6 bases, and 4 bases had no gene match. The length of the CDR3 is 13 residues. The V gene's germline CDR1 is LGHDT and CDR2 YNNKEL (reference sequence). CDR3 protein: CASSQGAGYGYTF. The CDR3 nucleotides are TGTGCCAGCAGTCAGGGGGCGGGCTATGGCTACACCTTC.

The chain links TRBV4-1 to TRBJ2-1, with a tentative D call TRBD2 (5 bases). Germline V lookup: CDR1 MGHRA, CDR2 YSYEKL. V was trimmed by 0 bases and J by 7 bases, leaving 10 bases between them. The CDR3 length is 14 residues. The CDR3 DNA follows: TGCGCCAGCAGCCAAGATCCGGGGTCGAATGAGCAGTTCTTC. Its protein product is CASSQDPGSNEQFF.

This chain links TRBV28 with TRBJ1-1; D is unresolved. Deletions cut 2 bases from V and 0 bases from J, with 10 bases between. This CDR3 spans 15 amino acids. Germline-derived CDR1 and CDR2 are MDHEN and SYDVKM. The CDR3 reads CASSLPGSLNTEAFF. The CDR3 coding sequence is TGTGCCAGCAGTTTACCGGGGTCCTTGAACACTGAAGCTTTCTTT.

A few counts support this clone. The chain has TRBV9 and TRBJ2-3; 7 bases are a match to TRBD1. This CDR3 has 16 amino acids. Germline trimming cut 3 bases from V and 2 bases from J; bases unmatched to any gene: 9. Germline loops: CDR1 SGDLS, CDR2 YYNGEE. In DNA, the CDR3 is TGTGCCAGCAGCGGGATGACAGGGTACGACACAGATACGCAGTATTTT. The encoded protein is CASSGMTGYDTDTQYF.